Listed below are T cell receptor beta chains from one sample, sequenced in a study of cytomegalovirus exposure and HLA in healthy donors. Data came from immunoSEQ multiplex PCR; TCRdb stores just in-frame clones and leaves some out. The data hold some 180,000 clones, with approximately 86% observed a single time. The specimen was PBMCs. These receptor sequences come from a man in his thirties or forties in good health and CMV-seropositive. Both conserved end residues are part of each CDR3.

j_gene: TRBJ1-1
v_gene: TRBV4-2
CDR3aa: CASSQEALTTEAFF

j_gene: TRBJ1-1
v_gene: TRBV5-1
CDR3aa: CASSTDNRGIAEAFF

j_gene: TRBJ2-7
v_gene: TRBV6-6
CDR3aa: CASSYPRDYSYEQYF

j_gene: TRBJ2-5
v_gene: TRBV5-6
CDR3aa: CASSWGLASWETQYF

j_gene: TRBJ2-2
v_gene: TRBV5-1
CDR3aa: CASTPGLQKSNTGELFF

j_gene: TRBJ2-4
v_gene: TRBV7-2
CDR3aa: CASSLLTQIAKNIQYF

j_gene: TRBJ2-1
v_gene: TRBV7-9
CDR3aa: CASSLDSSGGKKFF

j_gene: TRBJ2-4
v_gene: TRBV27
CDR3aa: CASSPGTIQGAGSKNIQYF

j_gene: TRBJ2-7
v_gene: TRBV5-1
CDR3aa: CASSVGQTTPYEQYF

j_gene: TRBJ1-6
v_gene: TRBV30
CDR3aa: CAWMNRGSSYNSPLHF

j_gene: TRBJ1-2
v_gene: TRBV9
CDR3aa: CASSPMGSNYGYTF